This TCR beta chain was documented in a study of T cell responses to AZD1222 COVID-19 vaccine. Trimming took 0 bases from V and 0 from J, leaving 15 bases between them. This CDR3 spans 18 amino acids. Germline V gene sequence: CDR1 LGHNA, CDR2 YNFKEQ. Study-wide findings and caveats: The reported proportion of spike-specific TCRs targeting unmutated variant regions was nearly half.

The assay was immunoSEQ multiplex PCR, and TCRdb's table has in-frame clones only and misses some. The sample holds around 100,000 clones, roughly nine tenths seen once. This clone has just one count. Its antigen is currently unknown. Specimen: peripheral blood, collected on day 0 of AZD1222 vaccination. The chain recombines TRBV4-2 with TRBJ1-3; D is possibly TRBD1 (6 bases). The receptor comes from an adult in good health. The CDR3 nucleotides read TGTGCCAGCAGCCAAGAAAAAGGCACAGGGTTCTCTGGAAACACCATATATTTT. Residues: CASSQEKGTGFSGNTIYF.